This T cell receptor beta chain is drawn from a study of blood T cell repertoires in COVID-19. The germline CDR1 and CDR2 sequences are SEHNR and FQNEAQ (reference sequence). This CDR3 is built from 19 residues. The V gene end was trimmed by 5 bases and the J gene end by 0 bases; junction bases not matched to a gene: 13. The method was immunoSEQ multiplex PCR; TCRdb's version includes in-frame clones alone and lacks a portion of them. The sample lists 280,000 or so clones; roughly 90% were seen once. The receptor's source is a woman in her fifties or sixties with acute or convalescent COVID-19. The chain couples TRBV7-9 to TRBJ1-1; 12 bases map to TRBD1. The specimen was peripheral blood. The CDR3 region has the DNA TGTGCCAGCAGCCGGCGGGACAGGGGGCTGGGATATTTGAACACTGAAGCTTTCTTT. Translating it yields CASSRRDRGLGYLNTEAFF. Complete variable domain (other parts from reference TRBV7-9 and TRBJ1-1): DTGVSQNPRHKITKRGQNVTFRCDPISEHNRLYWYRQTLGQGPEFLTYFQNEAQLEKSRLLSDRFSAERPKGSFSTLEIQRTEQGDSAMYLCASSRRDRGLGYLNTEAFFGQGTRLTVV.